This TCR beta chain comes out of a study of shared clonotypes between healthy human individuals. Study outcomes and limitations: Sampling used blood alone; tissue repertoires probably differ. Even with large depth, rarefaction showed that sorted-subset sequencing was incomplete.

Several immunoSEQ 96-well plates shared each subset's DNA, each plate a replicate. Assay: immunoSEQ multiplex PCR; the TCRdb copy retains only in-frame clones and omits some. In the table there are some 2,500,000 clones, 93% of which are singletons. This CDR3 comprises 17 residues. Trimming took off 7 bases at V and 3 bases at J, with 24 bases between the two ends. Per the germline V gene, CDR1 is MDHEN and CDR2 is SYDVKM. Regarding this clone: The antigen is undetermined.

Sample: naive CD4+ T cells from PBMCs. The subset: CD45RA+ positively selected. The source is a man between 18 and 35 years old in good health. Some clones in this sample may be carry-over from other donors' samples. The chain has TRBV28 and TRBJ2-5, with D perhaps assigned TRBD1 or TRBD2 (5 bases each). Written as DNA, the CDR3 is TGTGCCAGCACCCCCTGGGGGTTGGGGCTAGAAGAAGAGACCCAGTACTTC. It encodes CASTPWGLGLEEETQYF.